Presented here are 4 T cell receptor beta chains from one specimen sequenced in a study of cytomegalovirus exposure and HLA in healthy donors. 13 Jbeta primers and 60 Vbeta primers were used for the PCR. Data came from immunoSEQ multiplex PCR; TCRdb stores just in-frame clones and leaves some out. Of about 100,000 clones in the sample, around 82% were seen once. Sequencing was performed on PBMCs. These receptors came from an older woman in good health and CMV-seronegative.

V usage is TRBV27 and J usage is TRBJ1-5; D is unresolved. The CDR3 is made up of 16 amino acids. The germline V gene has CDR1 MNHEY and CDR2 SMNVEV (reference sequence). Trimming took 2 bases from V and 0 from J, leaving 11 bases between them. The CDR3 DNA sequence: TGTGCCAGCAGTTTAGTCCCAGGAAATAGCAATCAGCCCCAGCATTTT. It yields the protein CASSLVPGNSNQPQHF.

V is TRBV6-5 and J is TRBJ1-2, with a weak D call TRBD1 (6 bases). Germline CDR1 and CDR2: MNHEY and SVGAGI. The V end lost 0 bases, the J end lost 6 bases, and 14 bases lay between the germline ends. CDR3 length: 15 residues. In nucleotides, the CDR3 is TGTGCCAGCAGTTACTCGACAGGAAGTATTAATGGCTACACCTTC. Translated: CASSYSTGSINGYTF.

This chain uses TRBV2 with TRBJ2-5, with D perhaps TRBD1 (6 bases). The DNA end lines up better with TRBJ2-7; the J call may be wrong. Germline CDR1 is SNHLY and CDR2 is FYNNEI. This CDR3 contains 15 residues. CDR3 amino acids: CASKEFRQDGHEQYF. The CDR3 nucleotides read TGTGCCAGCAAAGAGTTCAGACAGGATGGCCACGAGCAGTACTTC.

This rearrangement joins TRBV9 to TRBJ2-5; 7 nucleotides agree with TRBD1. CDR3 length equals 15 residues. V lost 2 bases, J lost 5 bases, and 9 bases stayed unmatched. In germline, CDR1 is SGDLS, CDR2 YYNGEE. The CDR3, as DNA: TGTGCCAGCAGCGTGGGACAGCGAGATGGGGAGACCCAGTACTTC. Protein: CASSVGQRDGETQYF.